These 32 T cell receptor beta chains were all obtained from the same sample, sequenced in a study of T cell repertoires in cytomegalovirus infection (dated by TCRdb to the late 2010s). The data were produced on an Illumina HiSeq 1500. TCRdb trimmed the raw reads at Q25, called clones with MiXCR and kept productive beta chains. When rows share a CDR3 protein, they turn into one entry using the most common DNA and genes. The sample records 170,000 or so distinct CDR3 sequences, about 15% of which are singletons. The ten top clones hold 25% to 30% of the sample. Sequenced input: PBMCs. The receptor source for this set is a human donor in good health (CMV status not recorded). Some clones in this sample may be carry-over from other donors' samples.

DNA for the CDR3: TGTGCCAGCAGCGAGGACAGACTTTTCACAGATACGCAGTATTTT. Amino acid sequence: CASSEDRLFTDTQYF. The chain couples TRBV28 to TRBJ2-3; possible D gene TRBD1, 6 bases. The germline V and J ends were trimmed by 6 bases and 2 bases, with 15 bases remaining between them. Per the germline V gene, CDR1 is MDHEN and CDR2 is SYDVKM. This CDR3 has 15 amino acids.

This clonotype was found many times. The genes are TRBV19 and TRBJ2-2; 8 bases align to TRBD1. This CDR3 is built from 13 residues. V was pared by 4 bases and J by 11 bases, with 6 bases of the junction left unmatched. Germline loops: CDR1 LNHDA, CDR2 SQIVND (reference sequence). CDR3 nucleotide sequence: TGTGCCAGTAGTACTCCTGACAGGGGAGAGCTGTTTTTT. Translation: CASSTPDRGELFF.

This clonotype was counted ten times or more. V and J are TRBV10-3 and TRBJ2-4; 12 bases fit TRBD2. V was pared by 0 bases and J by 3 bases, with 15 bases of the junction left unmatched. The CDR3 has 21 amino acids. The germline CDR1 and CDR2 sequences are ENHRY and SYGVKD. The CDR3 reads CAISESRTSGDPRRGKNIQYF. The CDR3 DNA follows: TGTGCCATCAGTGAGTCTAGGACTAGCGGGGACCCCCGCCGAGGCAAAAACATTCAGTACTTC.

This clonotype was counted ten times or more. The chain joins TRBV7-2 to TRBJ2-3, with TRBD1 matching 9 bases. The CDR3 covers 15 residues. The ends lost 3 bases at V and 3 bases at J; junction bases unmatched: 4. CDR1 and CDR2 (germline): SGHTA, FQGNSA. Written as DNA, the CDR3 is TGTGCCAGCAGCTTTAGACAGGGGGGAACAGATACGCAGTATTTT. As protein: CASSFRQGGTDTQYF.

In its sample, this clonotype was seen many times. This chain joins TRBV12-3 or TRBV12-4 and TRBJ1-1, with D possibly TRBD1 on 5 matching bases. Between the trimmed V and J ends, which lost 7 bases and 0 bases, there was a span of 15 bases. The CDR3 covers 15 residues. DNA of the CDR3: TGTGCCAGCACCGAAACCGGGACGGTGAACACTGAAGCTTTCTTT. This sequence encodes CASTETGTVNTEAFF.

This chain connects TRBV19 to TRBJ2-2; D may correspond to TRBD1 or TRBD2 (5 bases each). The CDR3 is 15 residues long. The germline V gene has CDR1 LNHDA and CDR2 SQIVND (reference sequence). The V end lost 3 bases, the J end lost 6 bases, and 14 bases lay between the germline ends. In nucleotides, the CDR3 is TGTGCCAGTAGTATTGGCATCTGGGGACCCGGGGAGCTGTTTTTT. Amino acid sequence: CASSIGIWGPGELFF. Using reference TRBV19 and TRBJ2-2 for the parts outside the CDR3, the full variable domain is DGGITQSPKYLFRKEGQNVTLSCEQNLNHDAMYWYRQDPGQGLRLIYYSQIVNDFQKGDIAEGYSVSREKKESFPLTVTSAQKNPTAFYLCASSIGIWGPGELFFGEGSRLTVL.

The J gene is TRBJ2-1, the V gene TRBV2; tentatively, D is TRBD2 (6 bases). Trimming took 2 bases from V and 6 from J, leaving 14 bases between them. CDR1 is SNHLY, CDR2 FYNNEI, per germline. There are 15 residues in the CDR3. CDR3 sequence (DNA): TGTGCCAGCAGTGAACAGGTAACAGCGGGCAATGAGCAGTTCTTC. Its translation is CASSEQVTAGNEQFF.

The chain links TRBV5-6 to TRBJ2-3; TRBD1 matches 7 bases. The germline CDR1 and CDR2 sequences are SGHDT and YYEEEE. The junction had 2 bases not matched to a gene; V was cut back by 2 bases and J by 2 bases. The CDR3 length is 14 residues. CDR3 DNA sequence: TGTGCCAGCAGCTTCGGGACAGACACAGATACGCAGTATTTT. Its protein product is CASSFGTDTDTQYF.

This clonotype was observed a handful of times. The chain recombines TRBV12-3 or TRBV12-4 with TRBJ2-1; perhaps TRBD2 as D (7 bases). V lost 2 bases to trimming and J lost 8 bases, with 16 bases between them. This CDR3 spans 15 amino acids. This CDR3 reads CASSLRGTIVDEQFF. The CDR3, as DNA: TGTGCCAGCAGTTTAAGGGGGACTATAGTCGATGAGCAGTTCTTC.

The sample holds a few counts of this clonotype. This chain uses TRBV6-2 or TRBV6-3 with TRBJ1-5, with TRBD1 identical over 7 bases. Germline CDR1 reads MNHEY; CDR2 reads SVGEGT. This CDR3 has 15 residues. Trimming removed 6 bases from V and 3 bases from J; junction bases left unmatched: 8. CDR3 DNA: TGTGCCAGCAGCCAGACAGGGATTACCAATCAGCCCCAGCATTTT. It is translated as CASSQTGITNQPQHF.

This clonotype was seen at least ten times. The chain joins TRBV6-2 or TRBV6-3 to TRBJ2-1; 7 bases match TRBD2. Germline V gene data show CDR1 as MNHEY and CDR2 as SVGEGT. V was pared by 2 bases and J by 8 bases, with 9 bases of the junction left unmatched. The CDR3 has 15 amino acids. CDR3 in amino acids: CASSYAGLPRYEQFF. The CDR3 DNA follows: TGTGCCAGCAGTTACGCGGGACTACCCCGCTATGAGCAGTTCTTC.

The J gene is TRBJ1-5, the V gene TRBV5-5, with no clear D. In germline, CDR1 is SGHKS, CDR2 YYEKEE (reference sequence). V lost 2 bases and J lost 6, with 18 bases in between. The CDR3 has 16 residues. In DNA form, the CDR3 reads TGTGCCAGCAGCTTTTTCCCCCCCGGGTTAAGTCAGCCCCAGCATTTT. Amino acid sequence: CASSFFPPGLSQPQHF.

This clonotype showed up many times. The chain carries TRBV7-2 and TRBJ2-3, with unresolved D. Germline-derived CDR1 and CDR2 are SGHTA and FQGNSA. V was cut by 0 bases and J by 1 base, with 11 bases left in between. The CDR3 spans 16 residues. The CDR3 coding sequence is TGTGCCAGCAGCTTAGCAGCTCTTCGTGGCACAGATACGCAGTATTTT. Translated, it gives CASSLAALRGTDTQYF.

This clonotype was observed at least ten times. V is TRBV12-3 or TRBV12-4 and J is TRBJ1-4; D is ambiguous. Trimming removed 6 bases from V and 7 bases from J, with 15 bases in between. The CDR3 spans 14 residues. CDR3 sequence (DNA): TGTGCCAGCAGCCTAAGCGGAACAGTTGAAAAACTGTTTTTT. Protein: CASSLSGTVEKLFF.

As to this clonotype: A much larger clone lies one base from this, so it may be a read error. This chain links TRBV28 with TRBJ1-5; D is uncertain. CDR1 is MDHEN, CDR2 SYDVKM, per germline. The ends were cut back, 8 bases at V and 0 bases at J, with 8 bases in the middle. This CDR3 is 13 amino acids long. The CDR3 DNA reads as TGTGCCAGCGGTCCGTATAGCAATCAGCCCCAGCATTTT. This translates into CASGPYSNQPQHF.

With regard to this clonotype: This sequence may be a read error, since a much larger clone differs from it by one base. This rearrangement joins TRBV7-4 to TRBJ1-1; tentatively, D is TRBD1 (5 bases). Deletions cut 1 base from V and 0 bases from J, with 15 bases between. The CDR3 has 17 amino acids. The germline V gene has CDR1 SGHVT and CDR2 SQSDAQ. The CDR3 bases are TGTGCCAGCAGCTTAGTCCCAGTGGGGCTTATGAACACTGAAGCTTTCTTT. Its protein is CASSLVPVGLMNTEAFF.

This clonotype was picked up many times. This chain connects TRBV20-1 to TRBJ2-3, with 7 positions matching TRBD2. V dropped 1 base and J dropped 2; count of bases not matched to a gene: 9. The CDR3 spans 16 residues. Looked up from germline, CDR1 is DFQATT and CDR2 is SNEGSKA (reference sequence). CDR3 DNA: TGCAGTGCTAGAGGTCTGGCTAGCGGATTCACAGATACGCAGTATTTT. It is translated as CSARGLASGFTDTQYF.

For the CDR3, the DNA is TGCAGTGCTAGAGCTCCTGGTGTCTTAACTGAAGCTTTCTTT. Translation gives CSARAPGVLTEAFF. This sequence joins TRBV20-1 and TRBJ1-1; D gene uncertain. CDR3 size: 14 residues. V lost 1 base and J 5 bases, leaving 14 bases between the germline ends. Germline CDR1 reads DFQATT; CDR2 reads SNEGSKA (reference sequence).

This clonotype occurred many times. The V and J genes are TRBV7-2 and TRBJ1-1; D is uncertain. Germline values: CDR1 SGHTA, CDR2 FQGNSA. The CDR3 contains 14 residues. V gave up 2 bases and J gave up 1 base, with 8 bases separating them. The CDR3 sequence is CASSLLWWNTEAFF. Written as DNA, the CDR3 is TGTGCCAGCAGCTTACTTTGGTGGAACACTGAAGCTTTCTTT.

This clonotype was counted only a few times. This chain joins TRBV7-9 and TRBJ2-3, with D tentatively TRBD1 (6 bases). The CDR3 has 15 residues. The germline V gene has CDR1 SEHNR and CDR2 FQNEAQ (reference sequence). Trimming left V 3 bases short and J 4 bases short, with 14 bases between. For the CDR3, the DNA is TGTGCCAGCAGCTTGGTGCAGGGGCCCCCAGATACGCAGTATTTT. The encoded protein is CASSLVQGPPDTQYF.

CDR3 amino acids: CASSERSSREAFF. In DNA, the CDR3 is TGTGCCAGCAGTGAGAGAAGTAGCAGGGAAGCTTTCTTT. The chain carries TRBV2 and TRBJ1-1; D gene uncertain. The CDR3 is made up of 13 amino acids. V was shortened by 3 bases and J by 8 bases, with 13 bases between the two germline ends. Germline CDR1 SNHLY, CDR2 FYNNEI.

This clonotype was observed a few times. The J gene is TRBJ2-7, the V gene TRBV27, with D unclear. The CDR3 spans 13 residues. Deletions cut 10 bases from V and 6 bases from J, with 19 bases between. The germline gives CDR1 MNHEY, CDR2 SMNVEV (reference sequence). The CDR3 region is CATFGGPRSEQYF. CDR3 in DNA: TGTGCCACCTTCGGCGGACCTCGATCCGAGCAGTACTTC.

This clonotype has only a few counts. The chain carries TRBV6-5 and TRBJ2-7; TRBD1 or TRBD2 may be the D gene (5 bases each). This CDR3 is built from 13 residues. V shed 6 bases and J shed 3 bases, with 12 bases lying between them. Germline loops: CDR1 MNHEY, CDR2 SVGAGI. As DNA, the CDR3 is TGTGCCAGCAGCTGGGACGGGTTCTACGAGCAGTACTTC. It is translated as CASSWDGFYEQYF.

This clonotype has at least ten counts. The rearrangement joins TRBV7-2 to TRBJ1-1, with 8 bases lining up with TRBD1. V gave up 5 bases and J gave up 5 bases; unmatched junction bases: 7. CDR1 SGHTA and CDR2 FQGNSA come from the germline V gene. The CDR3 is 14 amino acids. The CDR3: CASSPGQGRTEAFF. Written as DNA, the CDR3 is TGTGCCAGCAGCCCTGGACAGGGAAGGACTGAAGCTTTCTTT. Complete variable domain (other parts from reference TRBV7-2 and TRBJ1-1): GAGVSQSPSNKVTEKGKDVELRCDPISGHTALYWYRQSLGQGLEFLIYFQGNSAPDKSGLPSDRFSAERTGGSVSTLTIQRTQQEDSAVYLCASSPGQGRTEAFFGQGTRLTVV.

This clonotype is large (0.1 to 1%) in the sample. CDR3 loop: CASSLIGVGPRNEQFF. CDR3 coding DNA: TGTGCCAGCAGCCTCATAGGGGTGGGCCCCCGCAATGAGCAGTTCTTC. This chain uses TRBV7-9 with TRBJ2-1; possible D gene TRBD1, 5 bases. The V gene's germline CDR1 is SEHNR and CDR2 FQNEAQ (reference sequence). CDR3 size: 16 residues. Trimming left V 5 bases short and J 6 bases short, with 20 bases between.

The V gene is TRBV11-2, the J gene TRBJ2-2; D gene ambiguous. Germline-derived CDR1 and CDR2 are SGHAT and FQNNGV. V was trimmed by 3 bases and J by 6 bases, leaving 11 bases between them. There are 14 residues in the CDR3. The CDR3 DNA follows: TGTGCCAGCAGCTTGGAATGGGTGGCCGGGGAGCTGTTTTTT. It translates to CASSLEWVAGELFF.

In its sample, this clonotype was seen a few times. The CDR3 region is CASSLGAGGKGQVYNEQFF. DNA of the CDR3: TGTGCCAGCTCCCTCGGGGCGGGAGGAAAGGGACAGGTCTACAATGAGCAGTTCTTC. The chain links TRBV18 to TRBJ2-1; D possibly uses TRBD1 or TRBD2 (8 bases each). Germline-derived CDR1 and CDR2 are KGHSH and LQKENI. Trimming left V 6 bases short and J 3 bases short, with 27 bases between. The CDR3 has 19 residues.

This clonotype was seen repeatedly, ten times or more. The V and J genes are TRBV6-2 or TRBV6-3 and TRBJ2-1; the D gene is possibly TRBD1 (5 bases). The CDR3 has 13 residues. Germline values: CDR1 MNHEY, CDR2 SVGEGT. The V and J ends lost 8 bases and 6 bases respectively, with 14 bases between them. CDR3 DNA sequence: TGTGCCAGCTCCCGTGCAGGGCCCAATGAGCAGTTCTTC. Its protein is CASSRAGPNEQFF.

This chain connects TRBV2 to TRBJ2-1; D is ambiguous. The CDR3 extends over 14 amino acids. The V and J ends lost 6 bases and 0 bases respectively, with 9 bases between them. Germline CDR1 is SNHLY and CDR2 is FYNNEI. The chain's CDR3 is CASRAPGSYNEQFF. Here the CDR3 DNA reads TGTGCCAGCAGAGCCCCAGGCTCCTACAATGAGCAGTTCTTC.

The chain links TRBV12-3 or TRBV12-4 to TRBJ1-2, with unresolved D. V was cut by 10 bases and J by 6 bases, with 12 bases left in between. The CDR3 loop spans 11 amino acids. As DNA, the CDR3 is TGTGCCACCACACGAGGTGATGGCTACACCTTC. This encodes CATTRGDGYTF.

The rearrangement links TRBV25-1 to TRBJ1-3; D not resolved. The CDR3 is made up of 16 amino acids. Germline lookup yields CDR1 MGHDK and CDR2 SYGVNS. V was shortened by 5 bases and J by 1 base, with 15 bases between the two germline ends. The CDR3 spells CASSPDGNLSGNTIYF. The CDR3 DNA sequence: TGTGCCAGCAGTCCGGACGGGAACCTATCTGGAAACACCATATATTTT.

This clonotype was picked up a small number of times. The chain links TRBV7-9 to TRBJ1-1, with D maybe TRBD1 (6 bases). Germline CDR1 reads SEHNR; CDR2 reads FQNEAQ (reference sequence). The CDR3 consists of 17 residues. The germline V and J ends were trimmed by 1 base and 4 bases, with 19 bases remaining between them. Here the CDR3 reads CASSLGNRERDTTEAFF. CDR3 nucleotides: TGTGCCAGCAGCTTAGGAAACAGGGAAAGGGACACCACTGAAGCTTTCTTT.